The 18 T cell receptor beta chains presented below share a single source sample, sequenced in a study of T cells in Graves' hyperthyroidism and ophthalmopathy. Researchers took RNA transcripts and amplified the TCR beta CDR3 regions from them. First-round RT-PCR targeting the TCR CDR3 was performed with the HTBI primer set. TCRdb re-analysed the multiplex PCR reads in MiXCR, keeping a single row per CDR3 protein. The sample shows around 560,000 distinct CDR3 sequences, 16% of them seen only once. Material: blood. Receptors were obtained from a woman aged 18-29 years with Graves' hyperthyroidism.

This clonotype was found a few times. The chain combines TRBV7-2 with TRBJ1-5; no clear D. The germline CDR1 and CDR2 sequences are SGHTA and FQGNSA. Trimming took off 1 base at V and 10 bases at J, with 8 bases between the two ends. CDR3 length equals 12 residues. The CDR3 DNA sequence: TGTGCCAGCAGCTTAGGCCCGTTTCCCCAGCATTTT. Its protein product is CASSLGPFPQHF.

The chain joins TRBV5-1 to TRBJ2-7; TRBD1 matches at 8 bases. The CDR3 consists of 16 residues. Germline CDR1 is SGHRS and CDR2 is YFSETQ. Unmatched junction bases numbered 11, after V lost 4 bases and J lost 2 bases. The CDR3 nucleotides read TGCGCCAGCAGCCTATACCGGGACAGGAGTACCTACGAGCAGTACTTC. Protein product: CASSLYRDRSTYEQYF. Together with reference TRBV5-1 and TRBJ2-7, the CDR3 gives the full variable domain: KAGVTQTPRYLIKTRGQQVTLSCSPISGHRSVSWYQQTPGQGLQFLFEYFSETQRNKGNFPGRFSGRQFSNSRSEMNVSTLELGDSALYLCASSLYRDRSTYEQYFGPGTRLTVT.

This clonotype was counted a few times. The chain is built from TRBV5-1 and TRBJ2-3, with TRBD1 identical over 9 bases. Germline CDR1 SGHRS, CDR2 YFSETQ. J lost 6 bases, V lost 0 bases, and 11 bases had no gene match. The CDR3 sequence is 17 residues long. CDR3 DNA sequence: TGCGCCAGCAGCTTGGCGGCAACAGGGGGCTCCCAGGATACGCAGTATTTT. This encodes CASSLAATGGSQDTQYF.

This clonotype was picked up many times. The V and J genes are TRBV7-2 and TRBJ2-3, with D perhaps TRBD1 (6 bases). V was trimmed by 2 bases and J by 11 bases, leaving 14 bases between them. Germline V gives CDR1 SGHTA, CDR2 FQGNSA. The CDR3 totals 13 residues. The CDR3 DNA follows: TGTGCCAGCAGCTTAAGGGAACGAGGGGGGCAGTATTTT. It translates to CASSLRERGGQYF. The whole variable domain, filled in from reference TRBV7-2 and TRBJ2-3, reads GAGVSQSPSNKVTEKGKDVELRCDPISGHTALYWYRQSLGQGLEFLIYFQGNSAPDKSGLPSDRFSAERTGGSVSTLTIQRTQQEDSAVYLCASSLRERGGQYFGPGTRLTVL.

This clonotype has at least ten counts. V and J are TRBV7-2 and TRBJ2-7, with 7 nucleotides matching TRBD1. The CDR3 loop spans 15 amino acids. The V gene end was trimmed by 5 bases and the J gene end by 0 bases; junction bases not matched to a gene: 7. CDR1 and CDR2 from the germline V gene are SGHTA and FQGNSA. The DNA of the CDR3 is TGTGCCAGCAGCCTTAGGACAGGCAGCTCCTACGAGCAGTACTTC. As protein: CASSLRTGSSYEQYF.

The CDR3 nucleotides read TGTGCCAGCAGCCCGCCGGTAGTTGGGGGCGCGTTCTTC. It codes for CASSPPVVGGAFF. The chain employs TRBV7-9 and TRBJ2-1; tentatively, D is TRBD1 (6 bases). V gave up 5 bases and J gave up 15 bases, with 20 bases separating them. Germline V gene data show CDR1 as SEHNR and CDR2 as FQNEAQ (reference sequence). The CDR3 length is 13 residues.

This clonotype was counted many times. The V call is TRBV12-3 or TRBV12-4, the J call TRBJ2-4; TRBD1 aligns across 9 bases. The V segment lost 7 bases and the J segment 6 bases; nucleotides outside the gene matches: 4. The CDR3 loop spans 13 amino acids. This chain's CDR3 is CASILTGGNIQYF. In nucleotides, the CDR3 is TGTGCCAGCATCCTGACAGGGGGAAACATTCAGTACTTC.

This clonotype was counted ten times or more. V and J are TRBV5-1 and TRBJ2-1; 13 bases are a match to TRBD2. This CDR3 spans 15 amino acids. The J segment lost 10 bases and the V segment lost 5 bases, leaving 9 bases of the junction unmatched. Germline CDR1 reads SGHRS; CDR2 reads YFSETQ. CDR3 region: CASRAGLAGALEQFF. Here the CDR3 DNA reads TGCGCCAGCAGGGCAGGACTAGCGGGAGCGCTGGAGCAGTTCTTC. The whole variable domain, remainder taken from reference TRBV5-1 and TRBJ2-1, is KAGVTQTPRYLIKTRGQQVTLSCSPISGHRSVSWYQQTPGQGLQFLFEYFSETQRNKGNFPGRFSGRQFSNSRSEMNVSTLELGDSALYLCASRAGLAGALEQFFGPGTRLTVL.

Ten or more counts support this clonotype. The V and J genes are TRBV24-1 and TRBJ2-7; D possibly corresponds to TRBD2 (6 bases). Germline V CDR1 and CDR2: KGHDR, SFDVKD. V was trimmed by 6 bases and J by 6 bases, leaving 20 bases between them. The length of the CDR3 is 15 residues. The CDR3 DNA is TGTGCCACCAGTTGTGACCACAAGAGGAGGGGCGAGCAGTACTTC. It yields the protein CATSCDHKRRGEQYF.

This rearrangement joins TRBV10-3 to TRBJ2-3; 8 nucleotides match TRBD2. Germline CDR1 ENHRY, CDR2 SYGVKD. Trimming at V came to 6 bases and at J to 1 base, leaving 9 bases not matched to a gene. The CDR3 spans 16 residues. CDR3 bases: TGTGCCATCAGGGACACCGGGACTAGAGGCACAGATACGCAGTATTTT. Its protein is CAIRDTGTRGTDTQYF.

This clonotype was seen at least ten times. This chain uses TRBV27 with TRBJ2-3; 7 bases line up with TRBD2. CDR1 is MNHEY, CDR2 SMNVEV, per germline (reference sequence). CDR3 length equals 15 residues. V gave up 2 bases and J gave up 5 bases; unmatched junction bases: 7. The CDR3 region has the DNA TGTGCCAGCAGTTTACGGCGGGAGCTAATAGATACGCAGTATTTT. It yields the protein CASSLRRELIDTQYF.

This clonotype was counted many times. V and J are TRBV4-1 and TRBJ2-5, with 7 positions matching TRBD1. Germline V gene lookup returns CDR1 MGHRA and CDR2 YSYEKL. V dropped 4 bases and J dropped 3; count of bases not matched to a gene: 5. The CDR3 runs to 14 residues. The CDR3 bases are TGCGCCAGCAGCCGGGACAGAGAGGAAGAGACCCAGTACTTC. This encodes CASSRDREEETQYF.

This clonotype was recorded many times. This chain joins TRBV2 and TRBJ1-3; D perhaps matches TRBD1 (5 bases). This CDR3 has 18 amino acids. Trimming pared 1 base from V and 2 bases from J, leaving 18 bases between. Germline assignment: CDR1 SNHLY and CDR2 FYNNEI. CDR3 nucleotide sequence: TGTGCCAGCAGTGAAGAAGGGGTCGGTCCCTTTACTGGAAACACCATATATTTT. The encoded protein is CASSEEGVGPFTGNTIYF. Variable domain in full (rest from reference TRBV2 and TRBJ1-3): EPEVTQTPSHQVTQMGQEVILRCVPISNHLYFYWYRQILGQKVEFLVSFYNNEISEKSEIFDDQFSVERPDGSNFTLKIRSTKLEDSAMYFCASSEEGVGPFTGNTIYFGEGSWLTVV.

At least ten counts were recorded for this clonotype. The chain couples TRBV20-1 to TRBJ2-1; 7 bases are shared with TRBD2. CDR3 size: 15 residues. The V gene's germline CDR1 is DFQATT and CDR2 SNEGSKA (reference sequence). V was clipped by 0 bases and J by 6 bases; unmatched bases: 8. CDR3 region: CSARDLGGSLNEQFF. The CDR3 DNA reads as TGCAGTGCTAGAGATCTTGGCGGGAGTCTCAATGAGCAGTTCTTC.

This clonotype was detected many times. The chain links TRBV12-3 or TRBV12-4 to TRBJ2-2; tentatively, D is TRBD2 (6 bases). This CDR3 contains 17 residues. V lost 6 bases to trimming and J lost 1 base, with 18 bases between them. The CDR3 region has the DNA TGTGCCAGCAGCAGCTATTCCGGGGGAGTGAACACCGGGGAGCTGTTTTTT. It is translated as CASSSYSGGVNTGELFF.

This clonotype was recorded at least ten times. The chain recombines TRBV20-1 with TRBJ2-2; D perhaps matches TRBD1 (6 bases). This CDR3 has 15 amino acids. Trimming pared 0 bases from V and 8 bases from J, leaving 16 bases between. CDR1 and CDR2 from the germline V gene are DFQATT and SNEGSKA (reference sequence). The chain's CDR3 is CSARDLEGGWGELFF. CDR3 DNA: TGCAGTGCTAGAGATCTGGAAGGGGGATGGGGGGAGCTGTTTTTT.

This clonotype was counted many times. The chain couples TRBV7-9 to TRBJ2-5; 7 nucleotides match TRBD2. The CDR3 extends over 14 amino acids. With 1 base clipped from V and 4 bases from J, the junction kept 3 bases outside the gene matches. Germline CDR1 and CDR2: SEHNR and FQNEAQ (reference sequence). This chain's CDR3 is CASSLDPGGETQYF. CDR3 coding DNA: TGTGCCAGCAGCTTAGATCCGGGAGGAGAGACCCAGTACTTC.

This clonotype was seen a few times. The chain carries TRBV29-1 and TRBJ2-3, with D unresolved. This CDR3 contains 13 residues. Germline lookup yields CDR1 SQVTM and CDR2 ANQGSEA. V lost 4 bases, J lost 0 bases, and 8 bases lay in between. The CDR3 sequence: CSVGKGSTDTQYF. CDR3 DNA sequence: TGCAGCGTTGGTAAAGGGAGCACAGATACGCAGTATTTT.